The next 14 T cell receptor beta chains were all read from a single sample in a study of blood T cell repertoires in COVID-19. Profiled with immunoSEQ multiplex PCR; TCRdb holds only in-frame clones, not every one. The repertoire holds some 670,000 clones, about 87% seen once, with more than 0.25% in the top ten. What was sequenced was peripheral blood. The receptors were sampled from a woman under 30 with acute or convalescent COVID-19.

The chain has TRBV4-1 and TRBJ1-3, with a weak D call TRBD1 (6 bases). The CDR3 has 16 residues. Germline V lookup: CDR1 MGHRA, CDR2 YSYEKL. The V end lost 3 bases, the J end lost 6 bases, and 18 bases lay between the germline ends. For the CDR3, the DNA is TGCGCCAGCAGCCAGACTACAGGGTTCGTTGAAAACACCATATATTTT. Translating gives CASSQTTGFVENTIYF.

This sequence joins TRBV9 and TRBJ2-2; TRBD1 agrees at 10 bases. The germline CDR1 and CDR2 sequences are SGDLS and YYNGEE. V was clipped by 2 bases and J by 5 bases; unmatched bases: 18. This CDR3 is built from 20 residues. CDR3 nucleotide sequence: TGTGCCAGCAGCGTTGACCGGGACAGGGGCCGGCGGGGTCGGACCGGGGAGCTGTTTTTT. Amino acid sequence: CASSVDRDRGRRGRTGELFF.

With respect to this clone: Other DNA sequences in this specimen translate into the identical CDR3. The chain couples TRBV6-5 to TRBJ1-5; D possibly corresponds to TRBD1 (6 bases). Per the germline V gene, CDR1 is MNHEY and CDR2 is SVGAGI. Trimming took 6 bases from V and 1 from J, leaving 7 bases between them. The CDR3 totals 13 residues. This CDR3 is CASRRGSNQPQHF. The CDR3 DNA follows: TGTGCCAGCAGGAGGGGGAGCAATCAGCCCCAGCATTTT.

The chain is built from TRBV7-9 and TRBJ2-7, with D possibly being TRBD1 (5 bases). V was cut by 5 bases and J by 5 bases, with 25 bases left in between. The germline V gene has CDR1 SEHNR and CDR2 FQNEAQ (reference sequence). The CDR3 has 17 residues. Here the CDR3 reads CASSPMSPGRTVNEQYF. The CDR3 DNA reads TGTGCCAGCAGCCCAATGAGTCCAGGGCGTACTGTGAACGAGCAGTACTTC.

The genes are TRBV3-1 (or the pseudogene TRBV3-2) and TRBJ1-3, with TRBD1 as a possible D gene (6 bases). The CDR3 spans 13 residues. Germline-derived CDR1 and CDR2 are LGHDT and YNNKEL (reference sequence). V gave up 8 bases and J gave up 4 bases, with 12 bases separating them. The CDR3 spells CASGGTGGNTIYF. The DNA for the CDR3 is TGTGCCAGCGGGGGCACCGGGGGAAACACCATATATTTT.

Only one count was recorded for this clone. This chain connects TRBV7-3 to TRBJ2-7; TRBD2 agrees at 8 bases. CDR1 is SGHTA, CDR2 FQGTGA, per germline. Germline trimming cut 5 bases from V and 4 bases from J; bases unmatched to any gene: 4. CDR3 size: 13 residues. CDR3: CASSPAGGYEQYF. The CDR3 nucleotides are TGTGCCAGCAGCCCGGCGGGGGGTTACGAGCAGTACTTC.

V gene TRBV12-2 combines with J gene TRBJ1-2; the table names TRBD1, a call not compared with the DNA. TRBV12-2 is a recognized pseudogene. This CDR3 region has 20 residues. CDR3 sequence: CASRSRVAGTGGVKCTGYTF. CDR3 in DNA: TGTGCAAGTCGCTCCCGGGTAGCCGGCACAGGGGGCGTAAAATGTACTGGCTACACCTTC.

V gene TRBV7-3 combines with J gene TRBJ2-1; the D is unclear. Trimming shortened V by 5 bases and J by 3 bases, and 17 bases separated the two germline ends. The CDR3 consists of 16 residues. Germline CDR1 is SGHTA and CDR2 is FQGTGA. CDR3 DNA: TGTGCCAGCAGCCCCGGCGCGGTGGGTAACTACAATGAGCAGTTCTTC. Residues: CASSPGAVGNYNEQFF.

The chain recombines TRBV6-2 or TRBV6-3 with TRBJ2-7; TRBD1 is a possible D gene (6 bases). Germline V gene data show CDR1 as MNHEY and CDR2 as SVGEGT. This CDR3 is built from 12 residues. V lost 6 bases to trimming and J lost 5 bases, with 11 bases between them. The CDR3 coding sequence is TGTGCCAGCAGCCGAGGACAGAACGAGCAGTACTTC. Its protein is CASSRGQNEQYF.

The genes are TRBV7-9 and TRBJ1-2; 7 nucleotides line up with TRBD1. Trimming removed 5 bases from V and 7 bases from J; junction bases left unmatched: 4. Germline assignment: CDR1 SEHNR and CDR2 FQNEAQ (reference sequence). This CDR3 has 12 amino acids. The DNA for the CDR3 is TGTGCCAGCAGCGAACAGGGGTCTGGCTACACCTTC. Amino acid sequence: CASSEQGSGYTF.

This chain links TRBV29-1 with TRBJ1-5, with D unclear. Trimming removed 6 bases from V and 0 bases from J, with 12 bases in between. CDR1 is SQVTM, CDR2 ANQGSEA, per germline. This CDR3 has 14 amino acids. The CDR3: CSVAERNSNQPQHF. The CDR3, as DNA: TGCAGCGTAGCCGAGCGTAATAGCAATCAGCCCCAGCATTTT.

The chain uses TRBV3-1 (or the pseudogene TRBV3-2) and TRBJ2-7, with 9 bases matching TRBD2. This CDR3 spans 21 amino acids. Trimming at V came to 1 base and at J to 6 bases, leaving 25 bases not matched to a gene. Germline V CDR1 and CDR2: LGHDT, YNNKEL (reference sequence). The CDR3 here is CASSQVLTTSVAGVTIGEQYF. In DNA form, the CDR3 reads TGTGCCAGCAGCCAAGTACTGACAACTTCAGTAGCGGGGGTGACTATAGGCGAGCAGTACTTC.

The V and J genes are TRBV27 and TRBJ2-7; D is possibly TRBD2 (6 bases). V shed 5 bases and J shed 3 bases, with 26 bases lying between them. The V gene's germline CDR1 is MNHEY and CDR2 SMNVEV (reference sequence). The CDR3 runs to 18 residues. CDR3 in DNA: TGTGCCAGCAGTGTATTCCAAACCCAGGGACTTAAGGGCTACGAGCAGTACTTC. It is translated as CASSVFQTQGLKGYEQYF.

V is TRBV14 and J is TRBJ1-1; weak D call: TRBD1 (5 bases). The V and J ends lost 2 bases and 4 bases respectively, with 14 bases between them. This CDR3 is 15 amino acids long. Germline V lookup: CDR1 SGHDN, CDR2 FVKESK. This CDR3 is CASSQWGWGATEAFF. The DNA of the CDR3 is TGTGCCAGCAGCCAATGGGGATGGGGCGCCACTGAAGCTTTCTTT.